The next 18 T cell receptor beta chains were all read from a single sample in a study of T cell responses to AZD1222 COVID-19 vaccine. Measured with immunoSEQ multiplex PCR; TCRdb has only the in-frame clones, and not every one. The table includes about 130,000 clones, less than 90% detected once. The source material was peripheral blood, sampled on day 0 of AZD1222 vaccination. These receptors were taken from an adult in good health.

The gene calls are TRBV7-9 and TRBJ1-6, with a tentative D call TRBD1 (6 bases). There are 14 residues in the CDR3. The germline V and J ends were trimmed by 5 bases and 10 bases, with 15 bases remaining between them. In germline, CDR1 is SEHNR, CDR2 FQNEAQ (reference sequence). The CDR3 spells CASSANRVGSPLHF. For the CDR3, the DNA is TGTGCCAGCAGCGCGAACAGGGTAGGGTCACCCCTCCACTTT.

This chain links TRBV24-1 with TRBJ1-2; 9 bases are a match to TRBD1. After removal of 12 bases from V and 5 bases from J, the junction contained 15 bases not matched to a gene. CDR1 and CDR2 (germline): KGHDR, SFDVKD. The CDR3 runs 15 residues. CDR3 sequence reads: CAPTMTDRGGYGYTF. CDR3 coding DNA: TGTGCCCCCACGATGACGGACAGGGGAGGGTATGGCTACACCTTC.

The chain joins TRBV27 to TRBJ2-5; 10 bases are shared with TRBD1. J was trimmed by 6 bases and V by 1 base; bases with no gene match: 8. The CDR3 is 16 amino acids. Germline values: CDR1 MNHEY, CDR2 SMNVEV (reference sequence). CDR3 nucleotide sequence: TGTGCCAGCAGTTTATTTTGGGGACAGGGGCCGAAGACCCAGTACTTC. Translating gives CASSLFWGQGPKTQYF.

V usage is TRBV2 and J usage is TRBJ1-5; D gene unclear. The germline V gene encodes CDR1 SNHLY and CDR2 FYNNEI. CDR3 length: 16 residues. With 6 bases removed from V and 0 bases from J, the gap between germline ends came to 15 bases. CDR3 loop: CASRGSLAFSNQPQHF. In nucleotides, the CDR3 is TGTGCCAGCAGGGGCTCTCTGGCTTTTAGCAATCAGCCCCAGCATTTT.

The rearrangement links TRBV7-6 to TRBJ2-1; 14 bases match TRBD2. Unmatched junction bases numbered 5, after V lost 0 bases and J lost 1 base. The CDR3 consists of 19 residues. The germline V gene has CDR1 SGHVS and CDR2 FNYEAQ. CDR3 sequence: CASSLAGLAGVRSYNEQFF. In nucleotides, the CDR3 is TGTGCCAGCAGCTTAGCGGGACTAGCGGGGGTACGGTCCTACAATGAGCAGTTCTTC.

The chain couples TRBV9 to TRBJ2-7, with D possibly being TRBD2 (6 bases). Germline V gene lookup returns CDR1 SGDLS and CDR2 YYNGEE. Trimming removed 4 bases from V and 1 base from J, with 18 bases in between. This CDR3 comprises 16 residues. The DNA for the CDR3 is TGTGCCAGCAGCCCGAGACTAGTCCCCTATTCCTACGAGCAGTACTTC. This codes for CASSPRLVPYSYEQYF.

V is TRBV4-3 and J is TRBJ1-1, with D perhaps matching TRBD1 (6 bases). From germline, CDR1 is LGHNA and CDR2 YSLEER. Trimming removed 1 base from V and 6 bases from J, with 12 bases in between. The CDR3 spans 14 residues. As DNA, the CDR3 is TGCGCCAGCAGCCAAGCAACAGGGTACGCTGAAGCTTTCTTT. It yields the protein CASSQATGYAEAFF.

The gene calls are TRBV27 and TRBJ2-7; the match to TRBD2 covers 12 bases. The CDR3 contains 17 residues. Trimming at V came to 6 bases and at J to 0 bases, leaving 9 bases not matched to a gene. CDR1 is MNHEY, CDR2 SMNVEV, per germline (reference sequence). The CDR3 loop is CASSPGTSGPSSYEQYF. As DNA, the CDR3 is TGTGCCAGCAGCCCTGGGACTAGCGGGCCGAGCTCCTACGAGCAGTACTTC.

The chain has TRBV27 and TRBJ1-1; no reliable D call. CDR3 length equals 13 residues. Germline-derived CDR1 and CDR2 are MNHEY and SMNVEV (reference sequence). V lost 11 bases and J 0 bases, leaving 13 bases between the germline ends. The CDR3 loop reads CAVWGFMNTEAFF. Here the CDR3 DNA reads TGTGCCGTGTGGGGATTCATGAACACTGAAGCTTTCTTT.

This clone has a handful of counts. The V gene is TRBV6-5, the J gene TRBJ1-1; 7 nucleotides match TRBD1. Germline CDR1 is MNHEY and CDR2 is SVGAGI. V gave up 6 bases and J gave up 10 bases; unmatched junction bases: 11. The CDR3 spans 13 residues. The CDR3 reads CASSTTGDRRAFF. CDR3 DNA sequence: TGTGCCAGCAGCACCACGGGGGACAGAAGAGCTTTCTTT.

The chain joins TRBV11-3 to TRBJ2-1, with D unclear. V shed 1 base and J shed 0 bases, with 7 bases lying between them. CDR3 length: 15 residues. Germline V gene data show CDR1 as SGHNT and CDR2 as YENEEA. DNA of the CDR3: TGTGCCAGCAGCTTAGCTCCGAGCTCCTACAATGAGCAGTTCTTC. Amino acids: CASSLAPSSYNEQFF. Drawing the rest from reference TRBV11-3 and TRBJ2-1, the complete variable domain is EAGVVQSPRYKIIEKKQPVAFWCNPISGHNTLYWYLQNLGQGPELLIRYENEEAVDDSQLPKDRFSAERLKGVDSTLKIQPAELGDSAVYLCASSLAPSSYNEQFFGPGTRLTVL.

This clone appeared a few times. V is TRBV6-2 or TRBV6-3 and J is TRBJ2-7, with 9 positions matching TRBD2. The CDR3 is 15 residues long. CDR1 MNHEY and CDR2 SVGEGT come from the germline V gene. V lost 4 bases, J lost 2 bases, and 6 bases stayed unmatched. This CDR3 is CASSSEAGGPYEQYF. Written as DNA, the CDR3 is TGTGCCAGCAGTTCCGAAGCGGGGGGACCCTACGAGCAGTACTTC.

The CDR3 spells CASSLGRVETGTEAFF. Written as DNA, the CDR3 is TGTGCCAGCAGCTTGGGTCGGGTGGAAACCGGCACTGAAGCTTTCTTT. The V call is TRBV5-5, the J call TRBJ1-1, with D uncertain. V was trimmed by 0 bases and J by 4 bases, leaving 16 bases between them. The CDR3 sequence is 16 residues long. Germline V lookup: CDR1 SGHKS, CDR2 YYEKEE (reference sequence).

This chain links TRBV24-1 with TRBJ2-1; a weak D match, TRBD1 (5 bases). Trimming shortened V by 1 base and J by 2 bases, and 11 bases separated the two germline ends. The CDR3 extends over 16 amino acids. Germline values: CDR1 KGHDR, CDR2 SFDVKD. CDR3 bases: TGTGCCACCAGTGATTTTCGGCAGGGAACCTACAATGAGCAGTTCTTC. Translation gives CATSDFRQGTYNEQFF.

The chain has TRBV20-1 and TRBJ1-5; the D is unclear. The germline CDR1 and CDR2 sequences are DFQATT and SNEGSKA (reference sequence). The CDR3 runs to 12 residues. V dropped 3 bases and J dropped 3 bases, with 6 bases sitting between them. The CDR3: CSASHTNQPQHF. The CDR3 DNA reads TGCAGTGCTAGTCACACCAATCAGCCCCAGCATTTT.

This clone has a single count. V usage is TRBV29-1 and J usage is TRBJ1-2; D perhaps matches TRBD1 (5 bases). V shed 4 bases and J shed 8 bases, with 14 bases lying between them. CDR3 length equals 12 residues. CDR1 is SQVTM and CDR2 is ANQGSEA in the germline V gene. CDR3 bases: TGCAGCGTTGGACGGGACGCATCGGGCTACACCTTC. Its protein product is CSVGRDASGYTF.

This chain connects TRBV9 to TRBJ1-1; D is perhaps TRBD1 (5 bases). CDR3 size: 16 residues. V was trimmed by 4 bases and J by 3 bases, leaving 19 bases between them. Germline loops: CDR1 SGDLS, CDR2 YYNGEE. The CDR3 loop reads CASSPPGAAWDTEAFF. The CDR3 region has the DNA TGTGCCAGCAGCCCCCCCGGGGCCGCGTGGGACACTGAAGCTTTCTTT.

This chain joins TRBV7-9 and TRBJ1-2; unclear D gene. Germline V CDR1 and CDR2: SEHNR, FQNEAQ (reference sequence). V lost 4 bases to trimming and J lost 8 bases, with 11 bases between them. The CDR3 contains 12 residues. CDR3: CASSSDGFGYTF. The CDR3 coding sequence is TGTGCCAGCAGCTCTGACGGATTCGGCTACACCTTC.